Detailed here is one T cell receptor beta chain. V dropped 0 bases and J dropped 9 bases, with 11 bases sitting between them. Germline V gene data show CDR1 as LGHNA and CDR2 as YSLEER. CDR3 length: 14 residues. This entry comes from a study of blood T cell repertoires in COVID-19. TCRdb's copy holds only in-frame clones and misses some; the assay was immunoSEQ multiplex PCR. In the table there are approximately 150,000 clones, 88% of which are singletons. The sequence was obtained from a man in his fifties or sixties who had recovered from COVID-19. Sequencing input: peripheral blood. The chain recombines TRBV4-3 with TRBJ2-2; the D gene is possibly TRBD2 (5 bases). The CDR3 sequence: CASSQDEGRRELFF. The CDR3, as DNA: TGCGCCAGCAGCCAAGATGAGGGAAGAAGGGAGCTGTTTTTT.